This T cell receptor beta chain was captured in a study of identical twins (dated by TCRdb to the mid-2010s). General notes on the study: TCR alpha and beta repertoires from monozygotic twins, unrelated adults of various ages and cord blood were deep-sequenced to test whether fetal clonotypes persist. To rule out contamination, replicate twin experiments were performed at different times with different library preparation protocols.

Trimming accounts for 5 bases at V and 0 bases at J, while the number of junction bases matched to no gene is 7. The germline V gene specifies LGHNT as CDR1 and FRNRAP as CDR2. From its cysteine to its phenylalanine, the CDR3 spans 17 amino acids. Of the read, only the CDR3 DNA is kept; its 51 bases are in frame from base 1. Every donor was a healthy Caucasian. Three pairs of female monozygotic twins, all aged 18 to 29 years, made up the twin cohort. Positive isolation kits from Invitrogen were used to isolate CD4+ and CD8+ T cell populations. Study-level results and caveats: Excess twin sharing in beta out-of-frame sequences was weaker because fewer shared sequences lowered the signal-to-noise ratio. Compared with coincidental sharing between unrelated individuals, out-of-frame TCR alpha sequences shared between twins showed an excess of sequences with low generation probability. Zero-insertion analyses could be partly confounded by invariant T cells such as MAIT and iNKT, though diverse VJ usage argued against such confounding for most clonotypes. Recombination models systematically underestimated out-of-frame TCR alpha sharing in monozygotic twins but agreed with sharing between unrelated individuals. Abundant cord blood beta clonotypes carried fewer insertions; young adult naive repertoires showed a weaker similar trend, while memory repertoires showed none. Because the same donors could not be followed over many years, the conclusions depended on cross-sectional statistical analysis.

Concerning this clonotype itself: Its recognized antigen is unknown. Base qualities are not provided; no much larger clone lies one nucleotide away.

Library preparation was by 5' RACE. TCRdb shows the sequencer as Illumina HiSeq 2000. Template switching added a universal primer binding site, and the final cDNA carried a unique molecular identifier that allowed TCR cDNA molecules to be counted accurately. First-strand cDNA for TCR alpha and beta chains was synthesized from specific primers in the conserved constant-segment region. To control for contamination, every cDNA library was double barcoded, receiving both a SMART-Mk sample barcode and Illumina barcodes. TruSeq adapter sequences along with Illumina sample barcodes were introduced in two successive PCR steps. Sequencing of the TCR alpha and beta cDNA libraries was done on the Illumina HiSeq platform using custom primers. On the authors' methods: Unique molecular identifiers were extracted from raw reads with MiGEC, and CDR3 positions were determined with MiXCR. For each individual, recombination models were inferred using an EM algorithm with the repgenHMM and IGoR tools. The tcR package in R was used for shared clonotype analysis, with sharing normalized by the product of cloneset sizes. To study raw recombination without the effects of thymic and clonal selection, out-of-frame nonproductive sequences were analyzed. TCRdb reprocessing: public reads trimmed at Q25 with fastp, clones called with MiXCR, in-frame beta chains kept. Each entry is one CDR3 protein sequence, shown with its most common DNA and genes. None of the V and J calls come from the authors' own analysis; TCRdb made them. Recorded for this sample are around 510,000 distinct CDR3 sequences; around 15% of them occurred a single time. The biggest ten clones account for approximately 0.98% of the sample.

These records were also assigned to another study, of yellow fever vaccine responses in identical twins. In that second paper, the authors write: According to the authors, in identical twins the way T cells responded to vaccination appeared partly convergent and partly personalized. In the study, vaccine-responding T cell clones were precisely tracked in identical twins.

The specimen sequenced was CD4+ T cells sorted from blood. The rearrangement combines TRBV12-5 with TRBJ2-1; 10 central nucleotides agree with TRBD1. The clonotype comes from a woman aged 18-29 years in good health. The CDR3 region has the sequence CASGKDRGRSSYNEQFF. The nucleotide sequence is given as TGTGCTAGTGGTAAAGACAGGGGGCGAAGCTCCTACAATGAGCAGTTCTTC.